Shown below are 25 T cell receptor beta chains from a single sample sequenced in a study of blood T cell repertoires in COVID-19. The protocol was immunoSEQ multiplex PCR, while the TCRdb copy is restricted to in-frame clones and leaves out a portion. The sample contains roughly 100,000 clones, roughly 90% of which appear only once. The sequenced sample consisted of peripheral blood. All receptors derive from a woman aged 70-85 years with acute or convalescent COVID-19.

The chain is built from TRBV6-4 and TRBJ2-3; TRBD1 agrees at 7 bases. The V and J ends lost 6 bases and 3 bases, in that order; junction bases with no gene match: 9. The CDR3 runs 15 residues. Germline V gene lookup returns CDR1 MRHNA and CDR2 SNTAGT. CDR3 protein: CASREKGGWTDTQYF. CDR3 coding DNA: TGTGCCAGCAGGGAAAAAGGGGGCTGGACAGATACGCAGTATTTT.

The gene calls are TRBV4-2 and TRBJ1-4; the D gene is possibly TRBD1 (5 bases). The CDR3 spans 13 residues. Germline V gives CDR1 LGHNA, CDR2 YNFKEQ. V was trimmed by 4 bases and J by 8 bases, leaving 11 bases between them. The CDR3 DNA follows: TGTGCCAGCAGCCTAGGAGGGGTGGAAAAACTGTTTTTT. Protein: CASSLGGVEKLFF.

The chain's CDR3 is CASSPQGGGNQPQHF. For the CDR3, the DNA is TGTGCCAGCAGCCCCCAGGGTGGCGGCAATCAGCCCCAGCATTTT. The V and J genes are TRBV7-8 and TRBJ1-5, with TRBD1 as a possible D gene (5 bases). The CDR3 contains 15 residues. V was shortened by 5 bases and J by 2 bases, with 13 bases between the two germline ends. Germline values: CDR1 SGHVS, CDR2 FQNEAQ.

This clone was recorded a few times. The V and J genes are TRBV2 and TRBJ1-1; tentative D call: TRBD1 (5 bases). Trimming removed 7 bases from V and 2 bases from J, with 17 bases in between. Germline CDR1 SNHLY, CDR2 FYNNEI. This CDR3 contains 15 residues. The DNA for the CDR3 is TGTGCCAGCATGCCCTCCCAGACAGCTAACACTGAAGCTTTCTTT. It specifies CASMPSQTANTEAFF.

The rearrangement uses TRBV19 and TRBJ1-2; 8 bases map to TRBD1. This CDR3 is built from 14 residues. Germline V lookup: CDR1 LNHDA, CDR2 SQIVND (reference sequence). After removal of 6 bases from V and 5 bases from J, the junction contained 8 bases not matched to a gene. The CDR3 DNA reads TGTGCCAGTAGGTCTCGACAGGGGTGGTATGGCTACACCTTC. It translates to CASRSRQGWYGYTF. The full variable domain, its missing parts supplied by reference TRBV19 and TRBJ1-2, is DGGITQSPKYLFRKEGQNVTLSCEQNLNHDAMYWYRQDPGQGLRLIYYSQIVNDFQKGDIAEGYSVSREKKESFPLTVTSAQKNPTAFYLCASRSRQGWYGYTFGSGTRLTVV.

As DNA, the CDR3 is TGTGCCAGCAGCTTGGCCGACAGCAATGAGCAGTTCTTC. Residues: CASSLADSNEQFF. The chain recombines TRBV5-4 with TRBJ2-1; tentatively, D is TRBD1 (5 bases). The germline V gene has CDR1 SGHNT and CDR2 YYREEE (reference sequence). This CDR3 is built from 13 residues. V was clipped by 0 bases and J by 6 bases, with 7 bases between them.

This clone is medium-sized in the sample. This chain uses TRBV28 with TRBJ2-7, with a weak D call TRBD1 (5 bases). Germline CDR1 MDHEN, CDR2 SYDVKM. Trimming took off 3 bases at V and 3 bases at J, with 12 bases between the two ends. The CDR3 is made up of 14 amino acids. The CDR3 here is CASSFPRVHYEQYF. The CDR3 nucleotides read TGTGCCAGCAGTTTCCCCAGGGTACACTACGAGCAGTACTTC.

The chain's CDR3 is CASSSQGETQYF. The CDR3 bases are TGTGCCAGCAGTTCCCAGGGGGAGACCCAGTACTTC. The chain has TRBV27 and TRBJ2-5, with D possibly being TRBD1 (6 bases). The germline V and J ends were trimmed by 4 bases and 5 bases, with 8 bases remaining between them. Germline V gene lookup returns CDR1 MNHEY and CDR2 SMNVEV (reference sequence). CDR3 size: 12 residues.

The chain combines TRBV19 with TRBJ2-1, with TRBD1 identical over 10 bases. V gave up 5 bases and J gave up 7 bases; unmatched junction bases: 5. Germline V gene data show CDR1 as LNHDA and CDR2 as SQIVND (reference sequence). The CDR3 has 14 amino acids. The CDR3 loop is CASSSRDRGNEQFF. The DNA of the CDR3 is TGTGCCAGTAGTTCCCGGGACAGGGGTAATGAGCAGTTCTTC.

The chain uses TRBV3-1 (or the pseudogene TRBV3-2) and TRBJ1-6, with D uncertain. This CDR3 is built from 13 residues. From germline, CDR1 is LGHDT and CDR2 YNNKEL (reference sequence). The V end lost 2 bases, the J end lost 9 bases, and 8 bases lay between the germline ends. The chain's CDR3 is CASSQLVGSPLHF. CDR3 nucleotide sequence: TGTGCCAGCAGCCAACTGGTCGGTTCACCCCTCCACTTT.

With regard to this clone: This specimen includes other DNA sequences encoding the same CDR3. The CDR3: CASSQVPDYGYTF. CDR3 DNA: TGCGCCAGCAGCCAAGTTCCGGACTATGGCTACACCTTC. The gene calls are TRBV4-1 and TRBJ1-2; D ambiguous. The V end was cut by 1 base, the J end by 3 bases, with 6 bases between. Germline V gene lookup returns CDR1 MGHRA and CDR2 YSYEKL. This CDR3 comprises 13 residues.

This chain links TRBV5-4 with TRBJ2-3; TRBD1 is a possible D gene (5 bases). With 4 bases removed from V and 2 bases from J, the gap between germline ends came to 14 bases. Germline lookup yields CDR1 SGHNT and CDR2 YYREEE (reference sequence). CDR3 size: 15 residues. The CDR3 loop is CASSPQKTDTDTQYF. The CDR3 DNA is TGTGCCAGCAGCCCACAAAAGACAGACACAGATACGCAGTATTTT.

This rearrangement joins TRBV5-1 to TRBJ2-7, with D possibly matching TRBD2 (6 bases). The germline V and J ends were trimmed by 3 bases and 6 bases, with 19 bases remaining between them. Germline V gives CDR1 SGHRS, CDR2 YFSETQ. The CDR3 extends over 15 amino acids. The CDR3 coding sequence is TGCGCCAGCAGCTCCCAGGTAAAGAAGGGAGGCGAGCAGTACTTC. Protein: CASSSQVKKGGEQYF.

The chain has TRBV5-1 and TRBJ2-6; no firm D call. Germline V gene sequence: CDR1 SGHRS, CDR2 YFSETQ. This CDR3 is built from 15 residues. The V gene lost 0 bases and the J gene lost 1 base, with 5 bases spanning the gap. This CDR3 is CASSLGGSGANVLTF. CDR3 sequence (DNA): TGCGCCAGCAGCTTGGGAGGATCTGGGGCCAACGTCCTGACTTTC.

This sequence joins TRBV19 and TRBJ1-5, with TRBD1 as a possible D gene (6 bases). With 7 bases removed from V and 2 bases from J, the gap between germline ends came to 18 bases. This CDR3 contains 16 residues. CDR1 and CDR2 from the germline V gene are LNHDA and SQIVND (reference sequence). Here the CDR3 reads CASKTTGSFGNQPQHF. The CDR3 region has the DNA TGTGCCAGTAAAACAACAGGGAGCTTTGGCAATCAGCCCCAGCATTTT. Using reference TRBV19 and TRBJ1-5 for the parts outside the CDR3, the full variable domain is DGGITQSPKYLFRKEGQNVTLSCEQNLNHDAMYWYRQDPGQGLRLIYYSQIVNDFQKGDIAEGYSVSREKKESFPLTVTSAQKNPTAFYLCASKTTGSFGNQPQHFGDGTRLSIL.

The chain carries TRBV28 and TRBJ1-2; a possible D gene is TRBD1 (5 bases). The CDR3 runs 15 residues. Germline-derived CDR1 and CDR2 are MDHEN and SYDVKM. V was shortened by 3 bases and J by 4 bases, with 15 bases between the two germline ends. The CDR3 DNA follows: TGTGCCAGCAGTTTGCAGGGAGGGGAATTCTATGGCTACACCTTC. This gives the protein CASSLQGGEFYGYTF.

This rearrangement joins TRBV20-1 to TRBJ1-2; possible D gene TRBD1, 6 bases. From germline, CDR1 is DFQATT and CDR2 SNEGSKA (reference sequence). The CDR3 extends over 14 amino acids. The V gene lost 3 bases and the J gene lost 4 bases, with 15 bases spanning the gap. Here the CDR3 DNA reads TGCAGTGCTAGTCGTGGGGGGGGCGGCTATGGCTACACCTTC. It codes for CSASRGGGGYGYTF.

V and J are TRBV6-5 and TRBJ2-3, with D unclear. Trimming stripped 2 bases from V and 1 base from J, with 13 bases between. Germline V gives CDR1 MNHEY, CDR2 SVGAGI. The CDR3 is 16 amino acids. CDR3 bases: TGTGCCAGCAGTTACCCCCCTGTTGTTGGCACAGATACGCAGTATTTT. Protein: CASSYPPVVGTDTQYF.

The chain combines TRBV19 with TRBJ2-5; 9 positions agree with TRBD1. Germline V gene sequence: CDR1 LNHDA, CDR2 SQIVND (reference sequence). The CDR3 has 16 amino acids. V lost 4 bases, J lost 4 bases, and 10 bases stayed unmatched. DNA of the CDR3: TGTGCCAGTAGTACCTCAGGAGGGACAGGGCCAGAGACCCAGTACTTC. Protein sequence: CASSTSGGTGPETQYF.

The chain employs TRBV7-2 and TRBJ1-2; 8 bases fit TRBD1. The junction had 8 bases not matched to a gene; V was cut back by 5 bases and J by 6 bases. The CDR3 totals 14 residues. The V gene's germline CDR1 is SGHTA and CDR2 FQGNSA. The CDR3 DNA sequence: TGTGCCAGCAGCATCCGACAGGGGAGGGATGGCTACACCTTC. This translates into CASSIRQGRDGYTF.

The genes are TRBV6-1 and TRBJ2-5, with TRBD1 as a possible D gene (6 bases). V shed 2 bases and J shed 1 base, with 11 bases lying between them. CDR1 and CDR2 (germline): MNHNS, SASEGT. CDR3 length: 15 amino acids. The CDR3 spells CASSEMRTVQETQYF. Here the CDR3 DNA reads TGTGCCAGCAGTGAAATGCGGACAGTCCAAGAGACCCAGTACTTC.

CDR3 coding DNA: TGTGCCAGCAGTTTTGATAGAAACTATGGCTACACCTTC. Its translation: CASSFDRNYGYTF. J is TRBJ1-2 and V is TRBV28, with unresolved D. The CDR3 has 13 amino acids. The ends were cut back, 3 bases at V and 2 bases at J, with 7 bases in the middle. Germline V gene lookup returns CDR1 MDHEN and CDR2 SYDVKM.

This chain connects TRBV6-5 to TRBJ2-1; 10 bases fit TRBD1. Per germline, CDR1 MNHEY and CDR2 SVGAGI. CDR3 length equals 15 residues. V lost 6 bases, J lost 4 bases, and 6 bases stayed unmatched. The CDR3 nucleotides are TGTGCCAGCAGAAAGGACAGGGGGGGGTACAATGAGCAGTTCTTC. Encoded protein: CASRKDRGGYNEQFF.

This chain joins TRBV29-1 and TRBJ2-1; maybe TRBD1 (6 bases). From germline, CDR1 is SQVTM and CDR2 ANQGSEA. V was clipped by 6 bases and J by 6 bases, with 18 bases between them. CDR3 length: 14 amino acids. Here the CDR3 reads CSVEKNPGVNEQFF. CDR3 nucleotides: TGCAGCGTCGAGAAGAATCCAGGGGTCAATGAGCAGTTCTTC.

J is TRBJ2-5 and V is TRBV6-5; D remains ambiguous. Germline V gives CDR1 MNHEY, CDR2 SVGAGI. The germline V and J ends were trimmed by 4 bases and 0 bases, with 3 bases remaining between them. The CDR3 has 12 residues. CDR3 sequence (DNA): TGTGCCAGCAGTTCATACCAAGAGACCCAGTACTTC. Its protein product is CASSSYQETQYF.